The source of this T cell receptor beta chain is a study of regulatory T cells in long-lasting Graves disease. As to time point: newly diagnosed GD, antithyroid drugs for less than 3 months. The TCR library was made from RNA that had been extracted from PBMCs in TRIzol. Germline CDR1 and CDR2: SGHVS and FQNEAQ. The CDR3 contains 18 residues. V was pared by 5 bases and J by 0 bases, with 9 bases of the junction left unmatched. This clonotype has at least ten counts. Researchers made TCR beta libraries by using iRepertoire HTBI primers and running Arm-PCR on CDR3 regions. TCRdb redid the calling of the multiplex PCR reads with MiXCR, one entry per CDR3 protein. The sample has a few hundred thousand distinct CDR3 sequences, roughly 19% seen once; the top ten hold roughly 10%. These records were also assigned to another study, of T cells in Graves' hyperthyroidism and ophthalmopathy.

The sample here was peripheral blood mononuclear cells (PBMCs), taken at new diagnosis, from a patient treated with antithyroid drugs. The receptor was isolated from a woman younger than 45 with Graves disease. V gene TRBV7-8 combines with J gene TRBJ1-6; 8 bases match TRBD1. The CDR3 is CASSAPGQVASYNSPLHF. In DNA form, the CDR3 reads TGTGCCAGCAGCGCACCGGGACAGGTAGCCTCCTATAATTCACCCCTCCACTTT.